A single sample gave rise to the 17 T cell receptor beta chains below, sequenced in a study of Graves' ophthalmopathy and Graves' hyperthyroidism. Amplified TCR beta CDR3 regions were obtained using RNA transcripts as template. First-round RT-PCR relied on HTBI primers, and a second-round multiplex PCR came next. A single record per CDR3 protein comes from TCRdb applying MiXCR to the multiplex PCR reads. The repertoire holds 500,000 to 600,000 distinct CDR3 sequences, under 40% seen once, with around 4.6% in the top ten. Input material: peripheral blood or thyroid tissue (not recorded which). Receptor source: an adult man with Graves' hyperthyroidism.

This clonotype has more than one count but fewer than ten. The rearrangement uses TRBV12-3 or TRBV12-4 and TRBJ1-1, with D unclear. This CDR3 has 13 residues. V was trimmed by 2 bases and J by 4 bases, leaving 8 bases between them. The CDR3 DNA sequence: TGTGCCAGCAGTTTAATAGGGCCCACTGAAGCTTTCTTT. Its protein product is CASSLIGPTEAFF.

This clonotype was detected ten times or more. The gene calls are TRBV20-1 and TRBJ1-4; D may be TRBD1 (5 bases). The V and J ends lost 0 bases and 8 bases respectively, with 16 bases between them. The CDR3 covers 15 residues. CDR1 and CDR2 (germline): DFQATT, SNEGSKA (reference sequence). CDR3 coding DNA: TGCAGTGCTAGAGAAACTCAGGGAAATGGCGAAAAACTGTTTTTT. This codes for CSARETQGNGEKLFF.

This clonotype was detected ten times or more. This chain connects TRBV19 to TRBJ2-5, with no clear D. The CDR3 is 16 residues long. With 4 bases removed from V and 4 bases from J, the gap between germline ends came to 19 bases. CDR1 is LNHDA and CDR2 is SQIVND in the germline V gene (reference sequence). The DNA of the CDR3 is TGTGCCAGTAGTACCCCGTCCCCCGGCGGTCGAGAGACCCAGTACTTC. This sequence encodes CASSTPSPGGRETQYF.

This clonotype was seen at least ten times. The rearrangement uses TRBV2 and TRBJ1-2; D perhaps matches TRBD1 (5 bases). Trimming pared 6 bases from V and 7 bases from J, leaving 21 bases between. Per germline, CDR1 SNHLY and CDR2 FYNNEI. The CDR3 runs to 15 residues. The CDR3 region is CASSPGTGKAVGYTF. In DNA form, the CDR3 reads TGTGCCAGCAGCCCCGGGACCGGGAAGGCGGTTGGCTACACCTTC.

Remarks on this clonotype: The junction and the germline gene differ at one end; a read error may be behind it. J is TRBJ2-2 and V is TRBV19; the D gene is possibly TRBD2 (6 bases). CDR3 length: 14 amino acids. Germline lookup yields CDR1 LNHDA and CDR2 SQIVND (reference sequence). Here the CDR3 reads CASSIQENTGGLFF. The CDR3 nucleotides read TGTGCCAGTAGTATTCAGGAGAACACCGGGGGGCTGTTTTTT.

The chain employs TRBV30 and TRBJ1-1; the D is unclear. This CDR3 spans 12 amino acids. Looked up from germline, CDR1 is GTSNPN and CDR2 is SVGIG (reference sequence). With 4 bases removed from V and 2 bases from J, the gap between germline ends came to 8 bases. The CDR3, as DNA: TGTGCCTGGAATCGTCACAACACTGAAGCTTTCTTT. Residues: CAWNRHNTEAFF. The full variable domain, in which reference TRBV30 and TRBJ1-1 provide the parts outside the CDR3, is SQTIHQWPATLVQPVGSPLSLECTVEGTSNPNLYWYRQAAGRGLQLLFYSVGIGQISSEVPQNLSASRPQDRQFILSSKKLLLSDSGFYLCAWNRHNTEAFFGQGTRLTVV.

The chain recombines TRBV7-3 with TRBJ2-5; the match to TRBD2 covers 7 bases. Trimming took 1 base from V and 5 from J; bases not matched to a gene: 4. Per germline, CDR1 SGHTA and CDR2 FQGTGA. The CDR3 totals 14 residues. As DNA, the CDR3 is TGTGCCAGCAGCTTAAGAGCGGGAACCGAGACCCAGTACTTC. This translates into CASSLRAGTETQYF.

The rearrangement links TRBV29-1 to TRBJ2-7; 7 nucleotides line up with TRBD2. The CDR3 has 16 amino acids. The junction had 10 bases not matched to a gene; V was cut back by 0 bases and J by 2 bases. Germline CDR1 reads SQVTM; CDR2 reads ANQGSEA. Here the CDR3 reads CSVEDSTSSATYEQYF. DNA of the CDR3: TGCAGCGTTGAAGATTCGACTAGCAGTGCCACCTACGAGCAGTACTTC.

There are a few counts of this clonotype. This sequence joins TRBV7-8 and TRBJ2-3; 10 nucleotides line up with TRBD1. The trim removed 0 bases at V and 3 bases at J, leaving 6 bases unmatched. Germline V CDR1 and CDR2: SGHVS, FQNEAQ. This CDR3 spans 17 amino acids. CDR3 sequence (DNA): TGTGCCAGCAGCTTAGCGAGGGACAGGGGAGGTACAGATACGCAGTATTTT. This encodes CASSLARDRGGTDTQYF. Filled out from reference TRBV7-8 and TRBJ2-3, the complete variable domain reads GAGVSQSPRYKVAKRGQDVALRCDPISGHVSLFWYQQALGQGPEFLTYFQNEAQLDKSGLPSDRFFAERPEGSVSTLKIQRTQQEDSAVYLCASSLARDRGGTDTQYFGPGTRLTVL.

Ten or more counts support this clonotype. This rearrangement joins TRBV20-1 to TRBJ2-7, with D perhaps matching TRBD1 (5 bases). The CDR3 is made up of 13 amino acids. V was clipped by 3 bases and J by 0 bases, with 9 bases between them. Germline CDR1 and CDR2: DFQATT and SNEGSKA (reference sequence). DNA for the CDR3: TGCAGTGCTAGGAGAAGGGGCTCCTACGAGCAGTACTTC. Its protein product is CSARRRGSYEQYF.

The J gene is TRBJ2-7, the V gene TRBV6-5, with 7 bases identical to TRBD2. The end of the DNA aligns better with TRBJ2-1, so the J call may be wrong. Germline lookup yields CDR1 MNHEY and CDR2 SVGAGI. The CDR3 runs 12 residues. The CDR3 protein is CASTEGRDEQFF. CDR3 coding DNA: TGTGCCAGCACCGAGGGGAGGGATGAGCAGTTCTTC.

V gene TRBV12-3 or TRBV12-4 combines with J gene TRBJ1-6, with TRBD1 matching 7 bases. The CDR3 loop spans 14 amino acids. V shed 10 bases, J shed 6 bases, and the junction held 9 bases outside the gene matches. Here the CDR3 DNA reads TGTGCCATCTACCGGGACAGACGTAATTCACCCCTCCACTTT. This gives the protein CAIYRDRRNSPLHF.

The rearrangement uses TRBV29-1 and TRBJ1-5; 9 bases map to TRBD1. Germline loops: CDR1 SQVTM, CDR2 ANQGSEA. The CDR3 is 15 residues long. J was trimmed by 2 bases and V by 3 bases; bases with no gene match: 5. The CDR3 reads CSVDPRTGGNQPQHF. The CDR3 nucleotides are TGCAGCGTTGATCCGAGGACAGGGGGCAATCAGCCCCAGCATTTT.

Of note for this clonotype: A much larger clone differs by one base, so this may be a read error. The CDR3 nucleotides are TGTGCCAGCACCCGCCGGGGCCCGAACACTGAAGCTTTCTTT. Translated, it gives CASTRRGPNTEAFF. The rearrangement joins TRBV12-3 or TRBV12-4 to TRBJ1-1; possible D gene TRBD1, 5 bases. V dropped 7 bases and J dropped 1 base, with 13 bases sitting between them. The CDR3 consists of 14 residues.

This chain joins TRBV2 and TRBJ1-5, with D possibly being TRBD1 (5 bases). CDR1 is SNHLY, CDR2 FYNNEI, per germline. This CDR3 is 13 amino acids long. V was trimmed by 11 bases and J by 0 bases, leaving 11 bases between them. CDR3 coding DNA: TGTGCCTGGAGCAGGGATAGCAATCAGCCCCAGCATTTT. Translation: CAWSRDSNQPQHF.

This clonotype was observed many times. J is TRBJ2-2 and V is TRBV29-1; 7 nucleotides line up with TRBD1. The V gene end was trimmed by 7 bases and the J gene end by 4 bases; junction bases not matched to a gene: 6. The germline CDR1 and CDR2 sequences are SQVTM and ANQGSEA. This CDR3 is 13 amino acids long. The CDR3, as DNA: TGCAGCGCTATGACAGGGTTCACCGGGGAGCTGTTTTTT. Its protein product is CSAMTGFTGELFF.

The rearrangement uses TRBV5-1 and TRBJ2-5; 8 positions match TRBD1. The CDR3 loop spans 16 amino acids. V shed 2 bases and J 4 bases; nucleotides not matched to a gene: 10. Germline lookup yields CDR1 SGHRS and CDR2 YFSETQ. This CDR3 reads CASSLISQGAGETQYF. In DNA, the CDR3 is TGCGCCAGCAGCTTAATATCCCAGGGGGCAGGAGAGACCCAGTACTTC.